The 15 T cell receptor beta chains presented below share a single source sample, sequenced in a study of blood T cell repertoires in COVID-19. Sequencing used immunoSEQ multiplex PCR; TCRdb keeps in-frame clones, though not all of them. In the table there are more than 70,000 clones, 75% to 90% of which are singletons. Material for sequencing was peripheral blood. The receptors were gathered from a man in his fifties or sixties with acute or convalescent COVID-19.

This clone was recorded only once. The chain combines TRBV28 with TRBJ1-2; 7 bases map to TRBD1. The CDR3 runs to 17 residues. J gave up 4 bases and V 5 bases, and 16 bases lay outside the gene matches. Germline V gives CDR1 MDHEN, CDR2 SYDVKM. Here the CDR3 reads CASSIPGQISYAYGYTF. As DNA, the CDR3 is TGTGCCAGCAGTATACCGGGACAGATTTCCTATGCCTATGGCTACACCTTC.

This chain uses TRBV20-1 with TRBJ1-4, with a weak D call TRBD1 (5 bases). The CDR3 has 13 residues. The germline gives CDR1 DFQATT, CDR2 SNEGSKA (reference sequence). V was clipped by 3 bases and J by 4 bases, with 9 bases between them. In DNA, the CDR3 is TGCAGTGCTAGTAAGGGGCTTAATGAAAAACTGTTTTTT. Translation: CSASKGLNEKLFF.

The chain has TRBV6-2 or TRBV6-3 and TRBJ2-4, with a weak D call TRBD2 (6 bases). This CDR3 is built from 14 residues. Trimming pared 6 bases from V and 16 bases from J, leaving 25 bases between. Germline lookup yields CDR1 MNHEY and CDR2 SVGEGT. In nucleotides, the CDR3 is TGTGCCAGCAGCAGTATTACGTTGGCAGGAGGGGTTTACTTC. This translates into CASSSITLAGGVYF.

The chain couples TRBV6-5 to TRBJ2-7; TRBD2 is a possible D gene (5 bases). The CDR3 has 15 amino acids. The V gene lost 0 bases and the J gene lost 7 bases, with 16 bases spanning the gap. Germline V gene data show CDR1 as MNHEY and CDR2 as SVGAGI. CDR3 residues: CASSYSGSRAREQYF. The CDR3 nucleotides are TGTGCCAGCAGTTACTCGGGGTCGAGGGCTCGGGAGCAGTACTTC.

V gene TRBV5-1 combines with J gene TRBJ1-1, with TRBD1 identical over 7 bases. Germline loops: CDR1 SGHRS, CDR2 YFSETQ. The CDR3 totals 15 residues. The J segment lost 3 bases and the V segment lost 0 bases, leaving 5 bases of the junction unmatched. CDR3 nucleotide sequence: TGCGCCAGCAGCTTGGCCGGGACAGCGGACACTGAAGCTTTCTTT. Translating gives CASSLAGTADTEAFF.

The gene calls are TRBV5-1 and TRBJ2-7, with D uncertain. This CDR3 spans 13 amino acids. In germline, CDR1 is SGHRS, CDR2 YFSETQ. Trimming took off 0 bases at V and 5 bases at J, with 9 bases between the two ends. The CDR3 DNA is TGCGCCAGCAGCTTGGCGCGATCCGACGAGCAGTACTTC. This translates into CASSLARSDEQYF.

The J gene is TRBJ2-3, the V gene TRBV7-2, with D perhaps matching TRBD2 (6 bases). The CDR3 covers 15 residues. Germline V lookup: CDR1 SGHTA, CDR2 FQGNSA. V gave up 5 bases and J gave up 2 bases, with 14 bases separating them. DNA of the CDR3: TGTGCCAGCAGCCGCGGGACCTTTTCCACAGATACGCAGTATTTT. This codes for CASSRGTFSTDTQYF.

The chain uses TRBV6-2 or TRBV6-3 and TRBJ2-1; TRBD2 agrees at 7 bases. CDR1 is MNHEY, CDR2 SVGEGT, per germline. This CDR3 is built from 17 residues. V lost 6 bases and J lost 2; bases outside the gene matches: 13. CDR3 nucleotide sequence: TGTGCCAGCAGCCCCCGCGGGGGACGGCCTCCCTACAATGAGCAGTTCTTC. Its translation: CASSPRGGRPPYNEQFF.

This clone was counted a few times. This chain joins TRBV7-9 and TRBJ2-1; D gene uncertain. The V gene's germline CDR1 is SEHNR and CDR2 FQNEAQ (reference sequence). Trimming cost V 0 bases and J 0 bases, with 9 bases left between them. The CDR3 sequence is 16 residues long. CDR3 DNA sequence: TGTGCCAGCAGCTTAGCGTTAGCCAGCTCCTACAATGAGCAGTTCTTC. This encodes CASSLALASSYNEQFF.

This chain links TRBV6-2 or TRBV6-3 with TRBJ2-3; D ambiguous. Germline assignment: CDR1 MNHEY and CDR2 SVGEGT. V was cut by 6 bases and J by 2 bases, with 12 bases left in between. The CDR3 has 14 amino acids. The CDR3: CASSHLVPTDTQYF. CDR3 bases: TGTGCCAGCAGCCATCTAGTTCCCACAGATACGCAGTATTTT.

The genes are TRBV18 and TRBJ2-1; 8 bases align to TRBD1. This CDR3 comprises 14 residues. Germline V lookup: CDR1 KGHSH, CDR2 LQKENI. V was clipped by 0 bases and J by 8 bases; unmatched bases: 3. Here the CDR3 DNA reads TGTGCCAGCTCACCACCGGACAGGGCCCATGAGCAGTTCTTC. Its protein is CASSPPDRAHEQFF.

This clone came up many times. The chain combines TRBV27 with TRBJ2-2, with TRBD2 matching 9 bases. From germline, CDR1 is MNHEY and CDR2 SMNVEV (reference sequence). The CDR3 contains 17 residues. The V gene end was trimmed by 6 bases and the J gene end by 2 bases; junction bases not matched to a gene: 10. CDR3 nucleotide sequence: TGTGCCAGCAGCCCCTTATTAGCGGGGGTTAACACCGGGGAGCTGTTTTTT. It specifies CASSPLLAGVNTGELFF.

The genes are TRBV10-1 and TRBJ2-5; D may be TRBD2 (5 bases). The CDR3 is made up of 13 amino acids. Germline CDR1 WNHNN, CDR2 SYGVQD (reference sequence). V lost 5 bases and J 8 bases, leaving 15 bases between the germline ends. The CDR3 nucleotides read TGCGCCAGCAGTCAGACCCTCGGAGGTACCCAGTACTTC. Translation: CASSQTLGGTQYF.

The chain has TRBV9 and TRBJ1-3, with a possible D match to TRBD1 (6 bases). The germline CDR1 and CDR2 sequences are SGDLS and YYNGEE. V was clipped by 4 bases and J by 4 bases, with 15 bases between them. This CDR3 comprises 15 residues. The CDR3 DNA reads as TGTGCCAGCAGCTCCCCCCCAGGGGCAGGAAACACCATATATTTT. This translates into CASSSPPGAGNTIYF. Full variable domain (rest looked up from reference TRBV9 and TRBJ1-3): DSGVTQTPKHLITATGQRVTLRCSPRSGDLSVYWYQQSLDQGLQFLIQYYNGEERAKGNILERFSAQQFPDLHSELNLSSLELGDSALYFCASSSPPGAGNTIYFGEGSWLTVV.

J is TRBJ2-3 and V is TRBV4-1; 11 bases are shared with TRBD2. The CDR3 runs to 17 residues. Trimming at V came to 4 bases and at J to 1 base, leaving 7 bases not matched to a gene. Per the germline V gene, CDR1 is MGHRA and CDR2 is YSYEKL. CDR3 bases: TGCGCCAGCAGCCTAACTAGCGGGGGCCGAGGCACAGATACGCAGTATTTT. This codes for CASSLTSGGRGTDTQYF.